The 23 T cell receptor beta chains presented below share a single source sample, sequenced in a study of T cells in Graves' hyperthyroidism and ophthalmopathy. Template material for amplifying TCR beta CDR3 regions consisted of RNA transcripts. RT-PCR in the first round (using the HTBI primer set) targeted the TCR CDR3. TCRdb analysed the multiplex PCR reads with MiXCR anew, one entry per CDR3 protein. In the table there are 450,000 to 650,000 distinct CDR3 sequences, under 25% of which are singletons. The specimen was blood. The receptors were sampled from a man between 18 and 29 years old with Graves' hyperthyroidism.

The CDR3 DNA reads TGCAGTGCTAGAGTTGGAGGGAGGGAGACCCAGTACTTC. Encoded protein: CSARVGGRETQYF. The chain carries TRBV20-1 and TRBJ2-5; D is possibly TRBD2 (6 bases). Trimming shortened V by 1 base and J by 5 bases, and 11 bases separated the two germline ends. CDR3 length: 13 amino acids. Germline assignment: CDR1 DFQATT and CDR2 SNEGSKA (reference sequence).

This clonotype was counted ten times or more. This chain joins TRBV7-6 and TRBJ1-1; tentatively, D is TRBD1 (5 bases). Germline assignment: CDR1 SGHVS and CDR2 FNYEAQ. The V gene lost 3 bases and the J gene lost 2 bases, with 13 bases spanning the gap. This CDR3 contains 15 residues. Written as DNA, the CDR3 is TGTGCCAGCAGCTTTGAGGCAGGGACTAACACTGAAGCTTTCTTT. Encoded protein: CASSFEAGTNTEAFF.

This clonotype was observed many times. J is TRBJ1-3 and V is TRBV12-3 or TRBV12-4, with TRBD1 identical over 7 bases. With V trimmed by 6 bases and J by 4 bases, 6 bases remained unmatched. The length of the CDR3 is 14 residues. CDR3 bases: TGTGCCAGCAGCCCACAGGGGTGGGGAAACACCATATATTTT. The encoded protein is CASSPQGWGNTIYF.

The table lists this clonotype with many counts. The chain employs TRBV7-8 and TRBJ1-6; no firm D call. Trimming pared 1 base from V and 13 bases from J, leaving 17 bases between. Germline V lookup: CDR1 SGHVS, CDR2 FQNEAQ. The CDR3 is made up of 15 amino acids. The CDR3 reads CASSLDGTTSTPLHF. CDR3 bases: TGTGCCAGCAGCTTAGATGGCACCACAAGTACGCCCCTCCACTTT.

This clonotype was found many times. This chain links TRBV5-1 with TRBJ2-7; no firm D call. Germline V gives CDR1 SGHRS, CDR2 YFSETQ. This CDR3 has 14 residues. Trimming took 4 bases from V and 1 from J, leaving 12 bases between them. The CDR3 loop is CASSPTDPSYEQYF. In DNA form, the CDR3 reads TGCGCCAGCAGCCCGACGGACCCATCCTACGAGCAGTACTTC.

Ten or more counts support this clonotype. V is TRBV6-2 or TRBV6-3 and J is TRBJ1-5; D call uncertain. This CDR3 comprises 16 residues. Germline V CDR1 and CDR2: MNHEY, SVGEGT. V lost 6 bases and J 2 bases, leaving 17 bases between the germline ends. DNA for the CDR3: TGTGCCAGCAGCGATCGGGCCTCAGATCGCAATCAGCCCCAGCATTTT. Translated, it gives CASSDRASDRNQPQHF.

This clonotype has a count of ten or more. The CDR3 DNA reads TGCGCCAGCAGCCAATTTACGGGGACGATGGGTCAGCCCCAGCATTTT. Its protein product is CASSQFTGTMGQPQHF. The chain uses TRBV4-1 and TRBJ1-5, with D perhaps matching TRBD1 (5 bases). CDR3 length: 16 amino acids. Germline V gene data show CDR1 as MGHRA and CDR2 as YSYEKL. V was trimmed by 2 bases and J by 6 bases, leaving 17 bases between them.

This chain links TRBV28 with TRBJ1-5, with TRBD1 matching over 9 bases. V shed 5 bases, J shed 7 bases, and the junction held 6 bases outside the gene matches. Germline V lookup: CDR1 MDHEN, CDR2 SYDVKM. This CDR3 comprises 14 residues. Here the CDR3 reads CASSTTGGWQPQHF. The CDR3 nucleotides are TGTGCCAGCAGTACTACAGGGGGCTGGCAGCCCCAGCATTTT.

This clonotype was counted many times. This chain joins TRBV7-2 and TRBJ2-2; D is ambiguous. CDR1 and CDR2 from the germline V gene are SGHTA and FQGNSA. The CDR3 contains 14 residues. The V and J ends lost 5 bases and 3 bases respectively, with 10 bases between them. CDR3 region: CASSPFRYTGELFF. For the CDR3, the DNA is TGTGCCAGCAGCCCCTTCCGGTACACCGGGGAGCTGTTTTTT.

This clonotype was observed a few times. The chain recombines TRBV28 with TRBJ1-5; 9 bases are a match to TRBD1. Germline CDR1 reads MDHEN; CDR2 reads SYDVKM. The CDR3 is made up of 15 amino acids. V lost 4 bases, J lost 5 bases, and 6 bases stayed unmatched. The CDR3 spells CASSSTGTGYQPQHF. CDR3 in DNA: TGTGCCAGCAGTTCAACCGGGACAGGGTATCAGCCCCAGCATTTT.

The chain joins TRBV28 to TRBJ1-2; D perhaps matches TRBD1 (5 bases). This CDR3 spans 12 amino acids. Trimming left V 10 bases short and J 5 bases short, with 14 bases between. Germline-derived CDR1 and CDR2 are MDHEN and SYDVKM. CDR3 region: CAILRGGYGYTF. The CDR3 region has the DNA TGTGCCATCCTCCGGGGGGGTTATGGCTACACCTTC.

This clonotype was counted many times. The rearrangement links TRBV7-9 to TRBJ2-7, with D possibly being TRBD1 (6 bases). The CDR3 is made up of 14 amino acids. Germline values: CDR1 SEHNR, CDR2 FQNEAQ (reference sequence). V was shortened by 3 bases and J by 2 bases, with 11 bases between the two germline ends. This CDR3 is CASSFSTGPYEQYF. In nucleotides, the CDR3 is TGTGCCAGCAGCTTCTCGACAGGTCCCTACGAGCAGTACTTC. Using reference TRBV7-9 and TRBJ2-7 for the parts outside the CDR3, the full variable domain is DTGVSQNPRHKITKRGQNVTFRCDPISEHNRLYWYRQTLGQGPEFLTYFQNEAQLEKSRLLSDRFSAERPKGSFSTLEIQRTEQGDSAMYLCASSFSTGPYEQYFGPGTRLTVT.

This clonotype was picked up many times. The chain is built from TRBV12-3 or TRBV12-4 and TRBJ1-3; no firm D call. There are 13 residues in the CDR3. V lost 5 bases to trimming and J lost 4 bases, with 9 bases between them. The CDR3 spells CASSPVTGNTIYF. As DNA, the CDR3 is TGTGCCAGCAGTCCCGTAACAGGAAACACCATATATTTT.

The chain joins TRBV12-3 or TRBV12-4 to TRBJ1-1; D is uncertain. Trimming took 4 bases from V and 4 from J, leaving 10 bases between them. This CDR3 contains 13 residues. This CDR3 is CASSSQRGTEAFF. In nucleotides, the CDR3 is TGTGCCAGCAGTTCCCAACGGGGCACTGAAGCTTTCTTT.

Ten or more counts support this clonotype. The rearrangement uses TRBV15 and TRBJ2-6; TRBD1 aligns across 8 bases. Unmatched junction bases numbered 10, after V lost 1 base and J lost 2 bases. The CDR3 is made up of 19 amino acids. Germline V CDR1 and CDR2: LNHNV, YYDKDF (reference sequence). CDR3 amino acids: CATSRALGQGAPGANVLTF. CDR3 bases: TGTGCCACCAGCAGAGCCCTCGGACAGGGCGCACCTGGGGCCAACGTCCTGACTTTC.

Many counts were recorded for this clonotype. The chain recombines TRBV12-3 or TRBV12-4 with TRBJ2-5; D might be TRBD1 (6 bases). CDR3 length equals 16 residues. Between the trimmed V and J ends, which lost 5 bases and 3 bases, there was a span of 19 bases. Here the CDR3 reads CASSRSSLGGKETQYF. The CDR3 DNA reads TGTGCCAGCAGTCGCTCCTCTCTAGGGGGTAAAGAGACCCAGTACTTC.

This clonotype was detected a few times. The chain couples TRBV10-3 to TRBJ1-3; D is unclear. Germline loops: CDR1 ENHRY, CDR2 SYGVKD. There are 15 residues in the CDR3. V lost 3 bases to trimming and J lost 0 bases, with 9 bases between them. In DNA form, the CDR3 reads TGTGCCATCAGTGAAGGACGGATCTCTGGAAACACCATATATTTT. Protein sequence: CAISEGRISGNTIYF.

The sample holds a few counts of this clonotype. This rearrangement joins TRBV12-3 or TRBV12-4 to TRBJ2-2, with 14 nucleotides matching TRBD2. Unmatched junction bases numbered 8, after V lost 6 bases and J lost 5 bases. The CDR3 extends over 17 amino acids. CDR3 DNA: TGTGCCAGCAGCCGGACTAGCGGGAGGCCGGGGACCGGGGAGCTGTTTTTT. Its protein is CASSRTSGRPGTGELFF.

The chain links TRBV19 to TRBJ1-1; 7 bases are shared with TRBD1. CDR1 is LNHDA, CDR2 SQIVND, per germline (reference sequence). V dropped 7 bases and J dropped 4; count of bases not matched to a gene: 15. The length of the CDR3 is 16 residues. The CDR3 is CASIRSTGPLGTEAFF. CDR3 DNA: TGTGCCAGTATCCGCTCGACAGGGCCCCTGGGCACTGAAGCTTTCTTT.

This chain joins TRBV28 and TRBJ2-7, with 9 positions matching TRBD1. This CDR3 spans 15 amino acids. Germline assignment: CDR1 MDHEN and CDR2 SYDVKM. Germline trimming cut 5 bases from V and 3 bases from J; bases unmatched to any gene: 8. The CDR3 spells CASSLSGQGNYEQYF. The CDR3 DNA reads TGTGCCAGCAGTCTATCGGGACAGGGCAACTACGAGCAGTACTTC.

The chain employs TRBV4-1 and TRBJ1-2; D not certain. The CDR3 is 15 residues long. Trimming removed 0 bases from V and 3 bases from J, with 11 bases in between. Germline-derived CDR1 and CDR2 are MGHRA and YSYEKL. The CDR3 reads CASSQDLGSYYGYTF. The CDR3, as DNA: TGCGCCAGCAGCCAAGATCTGGGCAGCTACTATGGCTACACCTTC.

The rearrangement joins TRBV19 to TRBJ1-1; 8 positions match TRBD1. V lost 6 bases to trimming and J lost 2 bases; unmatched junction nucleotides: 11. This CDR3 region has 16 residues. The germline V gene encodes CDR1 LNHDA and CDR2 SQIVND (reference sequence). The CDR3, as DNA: TGTGCCAGTAGCTGGACAGGGCGAAACGGTAACACTGAAGCTTTCTTT. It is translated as CASSWTGRNGNTEAFF.

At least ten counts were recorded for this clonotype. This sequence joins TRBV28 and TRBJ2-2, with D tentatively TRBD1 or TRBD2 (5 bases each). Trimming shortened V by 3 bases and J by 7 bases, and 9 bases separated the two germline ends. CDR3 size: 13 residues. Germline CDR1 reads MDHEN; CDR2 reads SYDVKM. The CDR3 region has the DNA TGTGCCAGCAGTTTTGGGGCGGGCGGGGAGCTGTTTTTT. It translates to CASSFGAGGELFF.